A selection of T cell receptor beta chains follows, all from one sample in a study of metastatic and nonmetastatic thyroid tumors. TCRdb re-clonotyped the PCR reads via MiXCR. The table includes 30,000 to 35,000 clones, roughly 22% detected once. Sample: tumor tissue. The receptors derive from a male donor with papillary thyroid cancer or a benign thyroid nodule (not recorded which). Some clones in this sample may be carry-over from other donors' samples. Each CDR3 is given with its conserved first and last residue. Each record gives: V gene, CDR3 length, J gene, D gene, clone size, CDR3 protein, CDR3 DNA. D genes are given only for firm matches. Clone size appears in some rows only: once, few, many, or a class for an expanded clone.

>TRBV18|14|TRBJ2-7|.|.
CASSPSALSYEQYF
TGTGCCAGCTCACCCAGCGCACTCTCCTACGAGCAGTACTTC
>TRBV20-1|14|TRBJ2-7|.|medium-sized
CSARDPSTVNEQYF
TGCAGTGCTAGAGACCCTTCGACAGTTAACGAGCAGTACTTC
>TRBV20-1|12|TRBJ2-1|.|many
CSARAGWGEQFF
TGCAGTGCTAGGGCAGGGTGGGGTGAGCAGTTCTTC
>TRBV2|13|TRBJ1-3|.|medium-sized
CASSEEFADTIYF
TGTGCCAGCAGTGAGGAGTTTGCGGACACCATATATTTT
>TRBV20-1|12|TRBJ2-1|.|many
CSAYPPQDGQFF
TGCAGTGCGTACCCCCCTCAAGATGGGCAGTTCTTC
>TRBV6-2/TRBV6-3|15|TRBJ2-3|TRBD2|many
CASRVAGGEFATQYF
TGTGCCAGCAGGGTAGCGGGAGGAGAGTTTGCTACGCAGTATTTT
>TRBV27|14|TRBJ2-5|.|few
CASIWTRTELTQYF
TGTGCCAGCATATGGACCCGGACAGAGCTGACCCAGTACTTC
>TRBV6-2/TRBV6-3|17|TRBJ2-2|TRBD2|many
CASSFYHSGRRTGELFF
TGTGCCAGCAGTTTTTACCATAGCGGGAGACGCACCGGGGAGCTGTTTTTT
>TRBV15|16|TRBJ2-1|.|many
CATSRDRRAVTNEQFF
TGTGCCACCAGCAGAGATAGGAGAGCGGTTACCAATGAGCAGTTCTTC
>TRBV28|12|TRBJ2-7|.|many
CASIQGGGEQYF
TGTGCCAGCATACAGGGGGGGGGCGAGCAGTACTTC
>TRBV11-2|16|TRBJ1-1|TRBD1|medium-sized
CASSFRGPSWGTEAFF
TGTGCCAGCAGCTTTAGGGGGCCGTCATGGGGCACTGAAGCTTTCTTT
>TRBV9|16|TRBJ2-7|.|many
CASSVGTGTDAYEQYF
TGTGCCAGCAGCGTAGGCACCGGGACGGATGCCTACGAGCAGTACTTC
>TRBV20-1|15|TRBJ1-2|TRBD1|.
CSARDGGQGVHGYTF
TGCAGTGCTAGAGATGGTGGACAGGGAGTTCATGGCTACACCTTC
>TRBV6-1|14|TRBJ2-7|.|.
CASSDRGRSYEQYF
TGTGCCAGCAGTGATAGGGGGAGGTCCTACGAGCAGTACTTC
>TRBV6-1|11|TRBJ2-7|.|few
CAVILSYEQYF
TGTGCCGTTATTTTGAGCTACGAGCAGTACTTC
>TRBV3-1|16|TRBJ2-5|.|.
CASSQDWREYQETQYF
TGTGCCAGCAGCCAAGATTGGCGTGAGTACCAAGAGACCCAGTACTTC
>TRBV6-1|12|TRBJ1-6|.|medium-sized
CASNWGVSPLHF
TGTGCCAGCAATTGGGGGGTTTCACCCCTCCACTTT
>TRBV6-6|13|TRBJ1-1|.|many
CASSYSINTEAFF
TGTGCCAGCAGTTACTCGATAAACACTGAAGCTTTCTTT
>TRBV18|13|TRBJ1-1|.|many
CASSPSQDTEAFF
TGTGCCAGCTCACCTAGTCAGGACACTGAAGCTTTCTTT
>TRBV7-8|20|TRBJ2-7|TRBD2|many
CASSRKPGTESSGRAGEQYF
TGTGCCAGCAGTCGAAAGCCCGGGACAGAGTCTAGCGGGAGGGCCGGGGAGCAGTACTTC
>TRBV6-2/TRBV6-3|12|TRBJ2-1|.|few
CASSWAHVEQFF
TGTGCCAGCAGTTGGGCCCATGTGGAGCAGTTCTTC
>TRBV5-1|16|TRBJ2-2|.|many
CASSLRSGRNTGELFF
TGCGCCAGCAGCTTGAGGAGCGGTCGAAACACCGGGGAGCTGTTTTTT
>TRBV10-1|15|TRBJ2-1|TRBD2|few
CASSRGGKTYNEQFF
TGCGCCAGCAGCCGGGGGGGTAAAACCTACAATGAGCAGTTCTTC
>TRBV7-2|19|TRBJ1-2|TRBD1|.
CASSLAPSGRGTGDYGYTF
TGTGCCAGCAGCTTAGCGCCATCCGGAAGAGGGACAGGGGACTATGGCTACACCTTC
>TRBV11-2|15|TRBJ1-1|TRBD1|.
CASSSTTGANTEAFF
TGTGCCAGCAGCTCCACCACAGGGGCGAACACTGAAGCTTTCTTT